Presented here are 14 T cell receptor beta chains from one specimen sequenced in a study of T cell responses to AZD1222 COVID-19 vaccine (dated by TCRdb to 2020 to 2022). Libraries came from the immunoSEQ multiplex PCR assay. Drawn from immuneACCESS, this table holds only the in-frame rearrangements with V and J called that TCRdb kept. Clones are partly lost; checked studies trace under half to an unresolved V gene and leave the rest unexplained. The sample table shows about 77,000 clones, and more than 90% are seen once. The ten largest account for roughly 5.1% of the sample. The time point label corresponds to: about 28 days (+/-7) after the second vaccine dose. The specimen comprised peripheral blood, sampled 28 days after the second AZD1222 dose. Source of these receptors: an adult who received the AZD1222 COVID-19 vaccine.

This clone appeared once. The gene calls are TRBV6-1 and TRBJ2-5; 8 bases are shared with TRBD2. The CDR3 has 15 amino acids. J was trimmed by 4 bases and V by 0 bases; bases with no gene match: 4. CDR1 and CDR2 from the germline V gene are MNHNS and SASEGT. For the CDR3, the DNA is TGTGCCAGCAGTGAAGCAGGCGGGGGGCCAGAGACCCAGTACTTC. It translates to CASSEAGGGPETQYF.

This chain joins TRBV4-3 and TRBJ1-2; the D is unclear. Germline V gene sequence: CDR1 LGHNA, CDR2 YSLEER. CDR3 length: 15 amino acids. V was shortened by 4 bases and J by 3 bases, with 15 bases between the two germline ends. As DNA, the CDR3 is TGCGCCAGCAGCCCCGGGATTCTATTTTACTATGGCTACACCTTC. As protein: CASSPGILFYYGYTF.

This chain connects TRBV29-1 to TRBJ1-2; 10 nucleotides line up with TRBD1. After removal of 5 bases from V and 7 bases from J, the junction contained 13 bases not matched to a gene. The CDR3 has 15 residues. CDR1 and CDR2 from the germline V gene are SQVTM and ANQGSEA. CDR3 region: CSVWDRGRGGSGYTF. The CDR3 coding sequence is TGCAGCGTTTGGGACAGGGGTCGGGGAGGGTCTGGCTACACCTTC. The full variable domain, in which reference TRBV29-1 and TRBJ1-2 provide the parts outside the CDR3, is SAVISQKPSRDICQRGTSLTIQCQVDSQVTMMFWYRQQPGQSLTLIATANQGSEATYESGFVIDKFPISRPNLTFSTLTVSNMSPEDSSIYLCSVWDRGRGGSGYTFGSGTRLTVV.

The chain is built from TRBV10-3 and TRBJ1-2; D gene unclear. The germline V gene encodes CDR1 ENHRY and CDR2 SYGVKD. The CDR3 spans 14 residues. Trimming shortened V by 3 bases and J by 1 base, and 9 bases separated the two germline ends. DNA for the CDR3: TGTGCCATCAGTGAATTGGGAGGTAACTATGGCTACACCTTC. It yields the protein CAISELGGNYGYTF.

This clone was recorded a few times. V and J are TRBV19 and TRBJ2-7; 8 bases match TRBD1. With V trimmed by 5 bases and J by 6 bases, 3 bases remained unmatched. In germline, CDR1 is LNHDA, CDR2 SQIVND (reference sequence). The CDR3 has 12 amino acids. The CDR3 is CASSPQGGEQYF. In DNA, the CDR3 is TGTGCCAGTAGTCCACAGGGGGGCGAGCAGTACTTC.

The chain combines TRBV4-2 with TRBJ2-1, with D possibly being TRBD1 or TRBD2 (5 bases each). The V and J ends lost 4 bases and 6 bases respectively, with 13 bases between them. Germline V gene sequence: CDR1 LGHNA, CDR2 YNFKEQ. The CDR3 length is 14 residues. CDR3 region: CASSLIGTANEQFF. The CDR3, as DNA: TGTGCCAGCAGCCTTATCGGGACGGCCAATGAGCAGTTCTTC.

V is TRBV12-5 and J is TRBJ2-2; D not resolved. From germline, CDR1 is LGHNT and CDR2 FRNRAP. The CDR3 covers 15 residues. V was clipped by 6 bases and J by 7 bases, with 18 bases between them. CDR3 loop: CASGQLNGIIGELFF. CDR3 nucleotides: TGTGCTAGTGGCCAACTCAATGGGATTATCGGGGAGCTGTTTTTT.

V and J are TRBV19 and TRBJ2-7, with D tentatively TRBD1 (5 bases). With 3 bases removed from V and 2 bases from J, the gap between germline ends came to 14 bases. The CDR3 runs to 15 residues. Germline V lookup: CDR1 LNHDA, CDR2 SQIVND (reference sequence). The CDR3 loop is CASSIRQGPTYEQYF. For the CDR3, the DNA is TGTGCCAGTAGTATTAGGCAGGGCCCAACCTACGAGCAGTACTTC. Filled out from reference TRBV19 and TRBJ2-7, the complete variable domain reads DGGITQSPKYLFRKEGQNVTLSCEQNLNHDAMYWYRQDPGQGLRLIYYSQIVNDFQKGDIAEGYSVSREKKESFPLTVTSAQKNPTAFYLCASSIRQGPTYEQYFGPGTRLTVT.

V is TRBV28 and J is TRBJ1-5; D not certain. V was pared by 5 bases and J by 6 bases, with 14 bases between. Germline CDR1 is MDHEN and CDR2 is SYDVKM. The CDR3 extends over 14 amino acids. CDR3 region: CASSVHMDLQPQHF. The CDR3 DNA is TGTGCCAGCAGTGTCCACATGGACCTTCAGCCCCAGCATTTT.

CDR3 region: CASSLDRLGQGTGEQFF. CDR3 nucleotide sequence: TGTGCCAGCAGCTTAGATAGGTTAGGACAGGGAACTGGTGAGCAGTTCTTC. The chain has TRBV7-7 and TRBJ2-1, with 8 nucleotides matching TRBD1. The V segment lost 1 base and the J segment 9 bases; nucleotides outside the gene matches: 14. The CDR3 is made up of 17 amino acids. Germline V CDR1 and CDR2: SSHAT, FNYEAQ (reference sequence).

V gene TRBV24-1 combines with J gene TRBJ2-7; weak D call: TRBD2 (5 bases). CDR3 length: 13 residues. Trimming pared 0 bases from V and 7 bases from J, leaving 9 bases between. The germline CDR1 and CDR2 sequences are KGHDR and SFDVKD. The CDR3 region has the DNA TGTGCCACCAGTGATTTGCAGAGGAGGGAGCAGTACTTC. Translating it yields CATSDLQRREQYF.

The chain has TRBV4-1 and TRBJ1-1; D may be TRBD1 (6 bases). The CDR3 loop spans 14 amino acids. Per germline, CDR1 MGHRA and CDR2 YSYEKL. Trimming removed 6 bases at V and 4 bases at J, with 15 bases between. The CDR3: CASRNYGQSTEAFF. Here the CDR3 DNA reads TGCGCCAGCAGGAACTACGGACAGAGCACTGAAGCTTTCTTT.

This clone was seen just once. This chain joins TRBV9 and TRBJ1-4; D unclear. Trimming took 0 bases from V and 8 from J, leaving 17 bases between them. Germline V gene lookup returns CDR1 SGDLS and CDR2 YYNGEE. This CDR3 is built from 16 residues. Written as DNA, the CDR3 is TGTGCCAGCAGCGTAGGTTTGGAGGGTGTTTACGAAAAACTGTTTTTT. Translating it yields CASSVGLEGVYEKLFF.

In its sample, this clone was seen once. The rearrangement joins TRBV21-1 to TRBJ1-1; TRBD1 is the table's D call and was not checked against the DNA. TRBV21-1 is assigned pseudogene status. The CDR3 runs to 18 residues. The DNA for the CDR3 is TGTGCCAGCAGCATAGAACACGACAGGGGAAACCTGAACACTGAAGCTTTCTTT. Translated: CASSIEHDRGNLNTEAFF.